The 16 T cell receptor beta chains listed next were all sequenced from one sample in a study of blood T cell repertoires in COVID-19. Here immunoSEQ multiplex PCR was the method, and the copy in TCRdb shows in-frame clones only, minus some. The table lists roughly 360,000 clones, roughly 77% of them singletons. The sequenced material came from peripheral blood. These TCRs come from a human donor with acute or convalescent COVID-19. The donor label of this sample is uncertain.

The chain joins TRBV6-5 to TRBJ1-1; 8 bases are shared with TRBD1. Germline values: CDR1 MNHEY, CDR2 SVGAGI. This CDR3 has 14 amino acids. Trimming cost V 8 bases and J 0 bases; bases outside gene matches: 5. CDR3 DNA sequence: TGTGCCAGCTCCGGACAGGGAGTGAACACTGAAGCTTTCTTT. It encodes CASSGQGVNTEAFF.

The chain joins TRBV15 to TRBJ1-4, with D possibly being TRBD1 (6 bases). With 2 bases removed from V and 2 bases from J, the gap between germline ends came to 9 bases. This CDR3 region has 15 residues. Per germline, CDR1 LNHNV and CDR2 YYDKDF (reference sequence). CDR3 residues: CATSRNRDTNEKLFF. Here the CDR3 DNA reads TGTGCCACCAGCAGAAACAGGGACACTAATGAAAAACTGTTTTTT. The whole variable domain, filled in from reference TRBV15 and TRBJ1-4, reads DAMVIQNPRYQVTQFGKPVTLSCSQTLNHNVMYWYQQKSSQAPKLLFHYYDKDFNNEADTPDNFQSRRPNTSFCFLDIRSPGLGDTAMYLCATSRNRDTNEKLFFGSGTQLSVL.

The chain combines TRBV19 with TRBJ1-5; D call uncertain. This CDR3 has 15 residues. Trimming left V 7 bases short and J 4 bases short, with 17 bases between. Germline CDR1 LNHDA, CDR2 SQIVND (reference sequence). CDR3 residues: CASKIFRDSNQPQHF. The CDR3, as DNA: TGTGCCAGTAAAATCTTCCGGGATTCTAATCAGCCCCAGCATTTT.

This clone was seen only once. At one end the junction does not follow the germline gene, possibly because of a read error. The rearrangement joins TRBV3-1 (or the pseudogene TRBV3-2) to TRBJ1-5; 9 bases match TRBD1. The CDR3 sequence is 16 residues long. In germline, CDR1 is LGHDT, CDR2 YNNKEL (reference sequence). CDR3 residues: CASSQRDRAGNQPRHF. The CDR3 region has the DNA TGTGCCAGCAGCCAAAGGGACAGGGCCGGCAATCAGCCCCGGCATTTT.

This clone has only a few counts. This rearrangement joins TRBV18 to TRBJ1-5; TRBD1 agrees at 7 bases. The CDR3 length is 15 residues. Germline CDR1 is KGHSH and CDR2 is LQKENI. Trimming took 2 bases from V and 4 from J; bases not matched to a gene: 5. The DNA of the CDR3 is TGTGCCAGCTCACCAGGACAGGTAAAGAATCAGCCCCAGCATTTT. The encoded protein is CASSPGQVKNQPQHF.

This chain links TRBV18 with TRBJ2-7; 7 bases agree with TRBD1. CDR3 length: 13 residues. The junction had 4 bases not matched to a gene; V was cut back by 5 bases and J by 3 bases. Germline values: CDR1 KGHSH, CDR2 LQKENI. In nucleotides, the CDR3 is TGTGCCAGCTCAACCCGGACAGGCTACGAGCAGTACTTC. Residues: CASSTRTGYEQYF.

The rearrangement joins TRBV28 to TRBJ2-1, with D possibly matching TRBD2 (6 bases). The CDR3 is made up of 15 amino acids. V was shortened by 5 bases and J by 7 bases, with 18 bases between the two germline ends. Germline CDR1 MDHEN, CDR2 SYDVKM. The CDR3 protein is CASSERVTVRNEQFF. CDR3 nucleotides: TGTGCCAGCAGTGAGCGGGTAACGGTAAGGAATGAGCAGTTCTTC.

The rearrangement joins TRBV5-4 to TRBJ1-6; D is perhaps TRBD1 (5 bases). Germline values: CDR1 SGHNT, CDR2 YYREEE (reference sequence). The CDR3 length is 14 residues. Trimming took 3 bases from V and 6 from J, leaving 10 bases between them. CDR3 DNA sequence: TGTGCCAGCAGCTCCCGACAGACTAATTCACCCCTCCACTTT. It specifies CASSSRQTNSPLHF. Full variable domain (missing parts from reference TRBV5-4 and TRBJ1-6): ETGVTQSPTHLIKTRGQQVTLRCSSQSGHNTVSWYQQALGQGPQFIFQYYREEENGRGNFPPRFSGLQFPNYSSELNVNALELDDSALYLCASSSRQTNSPLHFGNGTRLTVT.

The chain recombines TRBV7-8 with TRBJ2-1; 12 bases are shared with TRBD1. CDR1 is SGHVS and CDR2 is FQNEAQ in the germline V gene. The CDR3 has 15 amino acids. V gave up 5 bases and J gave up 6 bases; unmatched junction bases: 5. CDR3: CASSAPGQGANEQFF. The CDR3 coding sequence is TGTGCCAGCAGCGCCCCGGGACAGGGGGCCAATGAGCAGTTCTTC.

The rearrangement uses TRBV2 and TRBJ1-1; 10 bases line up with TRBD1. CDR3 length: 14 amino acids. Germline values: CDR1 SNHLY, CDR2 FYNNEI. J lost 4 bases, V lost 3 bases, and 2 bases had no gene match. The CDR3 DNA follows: TGTGCCAGCAGTGACTGGACAGGGGGCACTGAAGCTTTCTTT. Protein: CASSDWTGGTEAFF.

The CDR3 is CASSRDRSATYEQYF. CDR3 DNA: TGTGCCAGTAGCCGGGACAGATCTGCAACCTACGAGCAGTACTTC. The gene calls are TRBV19 and TRBJ2-7; 7 nucleotides line up with TRBD1. With V trimmed by 6 bases and J by 2 bases, 10 bases remained unmatched. Germline CDR1 LNHDA, CDR2 SQIVND (reference sequence). The CDR3 sequence is 15 residues long. Together with reference TRBV19 and TRBJ2-7, the CDR3 gives the full variable domain: DGGITQSPKYLFRKEGQNVTLSCEQNLNHDAMYWYRQDPGQGLRLIYYSQIVNDFQKGDIAEGYSVSREKKESFPLTVTSAQKNPTAFYLCASSRDRSATYEQYFGPGTRLTVT.

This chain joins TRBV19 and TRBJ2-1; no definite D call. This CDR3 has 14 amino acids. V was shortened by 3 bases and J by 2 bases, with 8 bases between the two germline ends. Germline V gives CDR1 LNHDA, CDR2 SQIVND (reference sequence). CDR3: CASSIQWPYNEQFF. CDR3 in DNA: TGTGCCAGTAGTATTCAATGGCCCTACAATGAGCAGTTCTTC.

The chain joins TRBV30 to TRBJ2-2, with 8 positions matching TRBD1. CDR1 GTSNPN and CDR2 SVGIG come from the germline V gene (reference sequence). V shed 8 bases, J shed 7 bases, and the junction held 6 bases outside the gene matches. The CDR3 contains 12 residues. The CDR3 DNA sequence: TGTGCCGGACAGGGAAAGGTCGGGGAGCTGTTTTTT. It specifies CAGQGKVGELFF.

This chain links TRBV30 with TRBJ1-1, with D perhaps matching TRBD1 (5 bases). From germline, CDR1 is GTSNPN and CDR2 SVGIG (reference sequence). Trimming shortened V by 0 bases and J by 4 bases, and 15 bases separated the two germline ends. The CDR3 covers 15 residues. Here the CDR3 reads CAWSVEGRGGTEAFF. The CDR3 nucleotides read TGTGCCTGGAGTGTGGAGGGGCGGGGGGGCACTGAAGCTTTCTTT.

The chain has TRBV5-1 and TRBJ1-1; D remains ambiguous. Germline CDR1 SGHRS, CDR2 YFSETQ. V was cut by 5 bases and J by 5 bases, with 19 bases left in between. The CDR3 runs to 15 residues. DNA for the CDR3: TGCGCCAGCAGAGCACAGACCTCGGCATGGACTGAAGCTTTCTTT. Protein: CASRAQTSAWTEAFF. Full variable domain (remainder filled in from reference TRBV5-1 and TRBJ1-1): KAGVTQTPRYLIKTRGQQVTLSCSPISGHRSVSWYQQTPGQGLQFLFEYFSETQRNKGNFPGRFSGRQFSNSRSEMNVSTLELGDSALYLCASRAQTSAWTEAFFGQGTRLTVV.

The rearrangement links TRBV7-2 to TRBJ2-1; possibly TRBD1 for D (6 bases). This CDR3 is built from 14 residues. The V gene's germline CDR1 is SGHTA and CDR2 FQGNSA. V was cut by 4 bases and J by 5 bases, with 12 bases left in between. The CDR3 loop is CASSSQGLDNEQFF. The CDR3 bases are TGTGCCAGCAGCTCCCAGGGGTTAGACAATGAGCAGTTCTTC.